A single sample is the source of the 2 T cell receptor beta chains below, sequenced in a study of blood T cell repertoires in COVID-19. Here immunoSEQ multiplex PCR was the method, and the copy in TCRdb shows in-frame clones only, minus some. Among 250,000 or so clones listed, roughly nine tenths were seen once. Sequenced sample: peripheral blood. The receptors originated from a woman aged 40-49 years who had recovered from COVID-19.

The J gene is TRBJ2-5, the V gene TRBV24-1, with 8 positions matching TRBD1. Germline V gives CDR1 KGHDR, CDR2 SFDVKD. CDR3 length: 15 amino acids. V lost 4 bases, J lost 5 bases, and 8 bases stayed unmatched. The CDR3 reads CATSDLGQGDETQYF. The CDR3, as DNA: TGTGCCACCAGTGACCTCGGACAGGGTGATGAGACCCAGTACTTC.

The table lists this clone with a few counts. The chain combines TRBV10-3 with TRBJ2-2, with D perhaps matching TRBD2 (5 bases). Germline CDR1 ENHRY, CDR2 SYGVKD. V was clipped by 6 bases and J by 3 bases, with 5 bases between them. CDR3 length equals 12 residues. The CDR3 nucleotides are TGTGCCATCAGCGGGGACACCGGGGAGCTGTTTTTT. Encoded protein: CAISGDTGELFF.